This TCR beta chain was captured in a study of blood T cell repertoires in COVID-19. Whole-study context: The samples span acute and convalescent COVID-19 from the United States, Italy and Spain. T cells, B-cell-depleted T cells, or PBMCs supplied cDNA or gDNA.

This CDR3 has 16 amino acids. V dropped 2 bases and J dropped 1; count of bases not matched to a gene: 4. Germline CDR1 reads MNHEY; CDR2 reads SVGAGI. TCRdb's copy holds only in-frame clones and misses some; the assay was immunoSEQ multiplex PCR. Of about 58,000 clones in the sample, 83% were seen once. This clone was observed a single time. Patients of the Seattle cohort, enrolled during active infection, were followed longitudinally. Source material: peripheral blood. The receptor's source is a man aged 50 to 59 with COVID-19, enrolled during active disease. This chain connects TRBV6-5 to TRBJ2-3; TRBD1 agrees at 9 bases. In DNA, the CDR3 is TGTGCCAGCAGTTACGGACAGGGGATCGGCACAGATACGCAGTATTTT. Its translation: CASSYGQGIGTDTQYF.